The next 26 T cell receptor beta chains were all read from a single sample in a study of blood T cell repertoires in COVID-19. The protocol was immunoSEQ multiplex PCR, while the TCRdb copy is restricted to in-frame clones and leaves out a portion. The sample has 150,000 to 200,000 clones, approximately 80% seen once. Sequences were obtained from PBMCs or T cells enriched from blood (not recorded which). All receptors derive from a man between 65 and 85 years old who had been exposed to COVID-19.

This CDR3 reads CASSPYSGDSYNEQFF. CDR3 nucleotides: TGTGCCAGTAGTCCATATAGCGGGGACTCCTACAATGAGCAGTTCTTC. This chain links TRBV19 with TRBJ2-1; 8 nucleotides line up with TRBD2. CDR3 size: 16 residues. The V gene end was trimmed by 5 bases and the J gene end by 0 bases; junction bases not matched to a gene: 6. Germline V CDR1 and CDR2: LNHDA, SQIVND (reference sequence).

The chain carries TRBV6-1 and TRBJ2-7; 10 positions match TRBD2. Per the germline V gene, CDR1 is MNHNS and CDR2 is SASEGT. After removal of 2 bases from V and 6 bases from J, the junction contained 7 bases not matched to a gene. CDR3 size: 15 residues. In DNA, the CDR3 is TGTGCCAGCAGTGAACTAGCGGGGGAGAGGGGCGAGCAGTACTTC. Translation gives CASSELAGERGEQYF.

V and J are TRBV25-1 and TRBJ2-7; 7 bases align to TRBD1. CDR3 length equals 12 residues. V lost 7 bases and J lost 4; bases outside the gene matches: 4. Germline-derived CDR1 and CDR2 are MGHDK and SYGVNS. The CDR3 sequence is CASTAQGYEQYF. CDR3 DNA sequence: TGTGCCAGCACGGCACAGGGGTACGAGCAGTACTTC.

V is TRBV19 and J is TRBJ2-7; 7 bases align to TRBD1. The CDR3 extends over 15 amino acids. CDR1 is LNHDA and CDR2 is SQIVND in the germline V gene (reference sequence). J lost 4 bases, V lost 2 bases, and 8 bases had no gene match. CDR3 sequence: CASSIYGDRFYEQYF. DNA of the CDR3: TGTGCCAGTAGTATATACGGGGACAGATTTTACGAGCAGTACTTC.

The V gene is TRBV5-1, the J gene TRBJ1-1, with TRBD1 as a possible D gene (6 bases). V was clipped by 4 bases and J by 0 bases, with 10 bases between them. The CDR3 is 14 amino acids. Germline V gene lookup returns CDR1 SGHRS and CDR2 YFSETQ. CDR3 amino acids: CASSQDSMNTEAFF. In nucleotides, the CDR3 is TGCGCCAGCAGCCAGGACAGTATGAACACTGAAGCTTTCTTT. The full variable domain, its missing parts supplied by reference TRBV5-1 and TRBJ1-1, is KAGVTQTPRYLIKTRGQQVTLSCSPISGHRSVSWYQQTPGQGLQFLFEYFSETQRNKGNFPGRFSGRQFSNSRSEMNVSTLELGDSALYLCASSQDSMNTEAFFGQGTRLTVV.

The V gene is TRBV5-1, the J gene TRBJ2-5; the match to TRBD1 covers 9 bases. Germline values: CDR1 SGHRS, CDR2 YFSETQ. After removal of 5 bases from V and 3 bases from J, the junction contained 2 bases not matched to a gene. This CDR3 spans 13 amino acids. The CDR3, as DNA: TGCGCCAGCAGGCGGGACAGGGAAGAGACCCAGTACTTC. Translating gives CASRRDREETQYF.

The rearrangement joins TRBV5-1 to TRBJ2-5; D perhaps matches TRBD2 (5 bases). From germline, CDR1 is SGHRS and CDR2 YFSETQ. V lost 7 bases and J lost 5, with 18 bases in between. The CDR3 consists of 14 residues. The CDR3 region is CASSMGDLGETQYF. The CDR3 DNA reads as TGCGCCAGCTCTATGGGAGATCTCGGGGAGACCCAGTACTTC.

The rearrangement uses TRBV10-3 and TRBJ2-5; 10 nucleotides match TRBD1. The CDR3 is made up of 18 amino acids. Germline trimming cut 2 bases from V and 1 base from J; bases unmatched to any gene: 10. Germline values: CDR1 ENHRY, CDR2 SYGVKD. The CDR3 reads CAISEKLPGQGFQETQYF. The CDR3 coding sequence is TGTGCCATCAGTGAGAAGCTTCCGGGACAGGGGTTCCAAGAGACCCAGTACTTC.

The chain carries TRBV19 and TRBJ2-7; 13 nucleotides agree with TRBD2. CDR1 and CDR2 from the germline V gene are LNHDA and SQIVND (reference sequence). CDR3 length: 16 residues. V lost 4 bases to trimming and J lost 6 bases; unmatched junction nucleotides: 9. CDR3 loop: CASSTSLAGGPREQYF. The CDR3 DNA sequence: TGTGCCAGTAGTACCTCACTAGCGGGAGGGCCCCGCGAGCAGTACTTC. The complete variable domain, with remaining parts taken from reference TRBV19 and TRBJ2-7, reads DGGITQSPKYLFRKEGQNVTLSCEQNLNHDAMYWYRQDPGQGLRLIYYSQIVNDFQKGDIAEGYSVSREKKESFPLTVTSAQKNPTAFYLCASSTSLAGGPREQYFGPGTRLTVT.

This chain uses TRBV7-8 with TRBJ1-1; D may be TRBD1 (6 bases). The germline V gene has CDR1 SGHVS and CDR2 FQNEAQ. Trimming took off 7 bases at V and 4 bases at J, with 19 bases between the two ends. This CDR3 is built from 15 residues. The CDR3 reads CASTLEGGVSTEAFF. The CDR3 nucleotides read TGTGCCAGCACCCTAGAAGGGGGGGTGAGCACTGAAGCTTTCTTT.

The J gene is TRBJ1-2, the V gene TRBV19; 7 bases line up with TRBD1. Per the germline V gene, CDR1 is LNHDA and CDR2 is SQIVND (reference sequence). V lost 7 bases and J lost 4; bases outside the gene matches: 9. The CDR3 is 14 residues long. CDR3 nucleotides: TGTGCCAGTACCCCGACAGGGAAGGGCTATGGCTACACCTTC. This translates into CASTPTGKGYGYTF.

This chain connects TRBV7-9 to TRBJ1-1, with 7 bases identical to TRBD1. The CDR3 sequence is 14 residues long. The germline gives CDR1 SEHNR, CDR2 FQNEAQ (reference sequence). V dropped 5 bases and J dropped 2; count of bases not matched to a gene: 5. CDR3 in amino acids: CASSPRDSNTEAFF. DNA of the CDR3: TGTGCCAGCAGCCCCCGGGACAGTAACACTGAAGCTTTCTTT.

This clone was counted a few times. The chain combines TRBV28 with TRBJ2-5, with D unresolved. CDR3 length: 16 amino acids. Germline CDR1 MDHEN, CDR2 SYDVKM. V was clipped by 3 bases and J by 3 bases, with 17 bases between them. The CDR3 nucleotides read TGTGCCAGCAGTTTTTCCTTAAGCCAACCGGAAGAGACCCAGTACTTC. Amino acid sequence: CASSFSLSQPEETQYF.

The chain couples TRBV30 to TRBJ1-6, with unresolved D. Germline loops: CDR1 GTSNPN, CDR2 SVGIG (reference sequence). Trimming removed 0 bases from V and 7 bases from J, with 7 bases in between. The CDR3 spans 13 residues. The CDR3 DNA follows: TGTGCCTGGAGTGTTCTTCCGAATTCACCCCTCCACTTT. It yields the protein CAWSVLPNSPLHF.

CDR3 nucleotide sequence: TGTGCCAGCAGCTTGAAGGGGGTGAACACTGAAGCTTTCTTT. Amino acids: CASSLKGVNTEAFF. This chain joins TRBV5-4 and TRBJ1-1; D perhaps matches TRBD1 (6 bases). The CDR3 runs 14 residues. Per the germline V gene, CDR1 is SGHNT and CDR2 is YYREEE (reference sequence). Trimming removed 1 base at V and 0 bases at J, with 7 bases between.

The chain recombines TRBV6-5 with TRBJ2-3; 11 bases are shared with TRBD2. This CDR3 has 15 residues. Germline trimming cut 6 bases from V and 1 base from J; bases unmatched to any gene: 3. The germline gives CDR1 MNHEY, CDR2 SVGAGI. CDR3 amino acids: CASSLLAGGTDTQYF. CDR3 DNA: TGTGCCAGCAGCCTACTAGCGGGGGGCACAGATACGCAGTATTTT.

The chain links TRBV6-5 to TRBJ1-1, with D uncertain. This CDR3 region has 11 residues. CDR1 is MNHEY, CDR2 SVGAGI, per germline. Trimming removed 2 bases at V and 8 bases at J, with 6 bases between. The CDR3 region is CASSYGQEAFF. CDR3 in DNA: TGTGCCAGCAGTTACGGGCAGGAAGCTTTCTTT.

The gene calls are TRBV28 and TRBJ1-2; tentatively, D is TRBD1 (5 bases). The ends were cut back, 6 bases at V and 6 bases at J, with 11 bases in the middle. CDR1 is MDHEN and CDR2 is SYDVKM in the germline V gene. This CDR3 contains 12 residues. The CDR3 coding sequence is TGTGCCAGCAGCGTCATGGGGCATGGCTACACCTTC. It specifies CASSVMGHGYTF.

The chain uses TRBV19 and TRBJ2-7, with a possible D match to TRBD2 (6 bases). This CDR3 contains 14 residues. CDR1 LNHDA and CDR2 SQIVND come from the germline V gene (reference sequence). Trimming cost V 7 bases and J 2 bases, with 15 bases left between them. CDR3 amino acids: CASNSREAPYEQYF. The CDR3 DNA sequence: TGTGCCAGTAACTCCAGGGAGGCCCCCTACGAGCAGTACTTC.

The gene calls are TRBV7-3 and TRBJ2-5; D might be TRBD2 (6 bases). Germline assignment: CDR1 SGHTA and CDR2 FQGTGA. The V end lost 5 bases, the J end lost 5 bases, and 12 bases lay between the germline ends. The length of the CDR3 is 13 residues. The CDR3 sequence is CASSLGAGETQYF. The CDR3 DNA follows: TGTGCCAGCAGCCTCGGGGCGGGGGAGACCCAGTACTTC.

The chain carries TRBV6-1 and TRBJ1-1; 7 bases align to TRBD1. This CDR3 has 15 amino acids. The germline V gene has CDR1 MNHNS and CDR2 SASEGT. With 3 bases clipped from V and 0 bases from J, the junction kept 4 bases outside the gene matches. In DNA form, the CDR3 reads TGTGCCAGCAGTGAGGGACAGCTCATGAACACTGAAGCTTTCTTT. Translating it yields CASSEGQLMNTEAFF.

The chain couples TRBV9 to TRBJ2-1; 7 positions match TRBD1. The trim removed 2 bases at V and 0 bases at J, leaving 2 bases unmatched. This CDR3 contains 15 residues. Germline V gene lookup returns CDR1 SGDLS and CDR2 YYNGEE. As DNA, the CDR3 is TGTGCCAGCAGCGTGGACAGGAGCTCCTACAATGAGCAGTTCTTC. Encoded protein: CASSVDRSSYNEQFF.

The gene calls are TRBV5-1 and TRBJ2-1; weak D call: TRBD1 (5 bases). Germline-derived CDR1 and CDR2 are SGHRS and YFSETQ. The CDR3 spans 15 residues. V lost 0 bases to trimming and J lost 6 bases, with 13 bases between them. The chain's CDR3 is CASSLGTMNRNEQFF. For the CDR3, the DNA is TGCGCCAGCAGCTTGGGGACAATGAACCGCAATGAGCAGTTCTTC.

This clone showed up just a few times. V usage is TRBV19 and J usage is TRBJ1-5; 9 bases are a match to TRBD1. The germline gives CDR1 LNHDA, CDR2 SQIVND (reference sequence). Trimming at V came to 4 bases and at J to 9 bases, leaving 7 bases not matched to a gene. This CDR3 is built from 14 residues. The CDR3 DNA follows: TGTGCCAGTAGTACAACAGGGGGCGCGGGGCCCCAGCATTTT. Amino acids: CASSTTGGAGPQHF.

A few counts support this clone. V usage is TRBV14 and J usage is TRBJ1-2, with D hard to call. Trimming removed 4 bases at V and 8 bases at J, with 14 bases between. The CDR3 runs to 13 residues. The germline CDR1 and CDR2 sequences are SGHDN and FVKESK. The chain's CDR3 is CASSLAVPWGYTF. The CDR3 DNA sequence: TGTGCCAGCAGCCTCGCGGTCCCTTGGGGCTACACCTTC.

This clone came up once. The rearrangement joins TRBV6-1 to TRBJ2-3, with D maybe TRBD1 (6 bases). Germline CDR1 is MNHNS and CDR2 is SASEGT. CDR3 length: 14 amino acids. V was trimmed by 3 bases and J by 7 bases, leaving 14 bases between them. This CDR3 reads CASSDRDKSYTQYF. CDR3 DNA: TGTGCCAGCAGTGACCGGGACAAGAGTTATACGCAGTATTTT.